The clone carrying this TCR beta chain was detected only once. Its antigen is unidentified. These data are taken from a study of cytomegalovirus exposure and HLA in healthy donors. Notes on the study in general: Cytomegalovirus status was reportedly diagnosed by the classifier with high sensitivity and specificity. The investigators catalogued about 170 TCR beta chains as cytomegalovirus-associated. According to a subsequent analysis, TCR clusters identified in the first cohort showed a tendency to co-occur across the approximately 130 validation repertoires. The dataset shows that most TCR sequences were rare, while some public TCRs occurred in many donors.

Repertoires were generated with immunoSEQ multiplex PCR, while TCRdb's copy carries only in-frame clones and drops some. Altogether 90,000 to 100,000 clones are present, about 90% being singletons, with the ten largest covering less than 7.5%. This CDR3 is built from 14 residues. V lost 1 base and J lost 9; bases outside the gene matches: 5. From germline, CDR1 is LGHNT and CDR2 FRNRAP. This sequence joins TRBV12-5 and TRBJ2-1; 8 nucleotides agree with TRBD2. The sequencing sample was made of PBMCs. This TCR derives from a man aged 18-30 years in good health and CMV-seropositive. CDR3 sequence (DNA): TGTGCTAGTGGTTTGGCCGGGGGGGCCCTTGAGCAGTTCTTC. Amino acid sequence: CASGLAGGALEQFF.